The present entry profiles one T cell receptor beta chain with its context. As processed by the authors: Estimated nucleated cell counts came from reference gene primer amplification. The data were produced by immunoSEQ multiplex PCR, yet TCRdb's version contains in-frame clones alone and is incomplete. D and trimming come from the DNA, and the V and J calls and clone size come from that table. Among 50,000 to 55,000 clones listed, about 86% were seen once. This sample was included in a study of blood T cell repertoires in COVID-19. Study background: Italy, Spain and the United States were the sources of the convalescent and acute COVID-19 samples. In each case, the material was cDNA or gDNA derived from T cells, B-cell-depleted T cells, or PBMCs.

This CDR3 has 13 amino acids. Germline CDR1 is MNHEY and CDR2 is SVGAGI. V lost 2 bases and J lost 5, with 9 bases in between. The TCR sequence derives from a man aged 50 to 60 with acute or convalescent COVID-19. Sequencing was performed on peripheral blood. The chain links TRBV6-5 to TRBJ1-1; D gene ambiguous. CDR3 coding DNA: TGTGCCAGCAGTTACGACGGGAGGACTGAAGCTTTCTTT. Amino acid sequence: CASSYDGRTEAFF.